The 16 T cell receptor beta chains below come from one sample, sequenced in a study of control samples from healthy donors and cancer patients. This table comes from immunoSEQ multiplex PCR, and its TCRdb copy is limited to in-frame clones, with some not included. The sample has more than 110,000 clones, roughly 89% seen once. Sequences were obtained from blood. The receptors shown here come from a man aged 25 to 40 in good health.

Here the CDR3 reads CASSLRDSKQETQYF. For the CDR3, the DNA is TGCGCCAGCAGCTTACGGGACAGTAAGCAAGAGACCCAGTACTTC. The genes are TRBV5-1 and TRBJ2-5; TRBD1 aligns across 7 bases. The CDR3 has 15 amino acids. V shed 2 bases, J shed 2 bases, and the junction held 6 bases outside the gene matches. Germline lookup yields CDR1 SGHRS and CDR2 YFSETQ.

The chain employs TRBV7-2 and TRBJ1-2; the D gene is possibly TRBD1 (5 bases). The CDR3 has 15 residues. Between the trimmed V and J ends, which lost 1 base and 3 bases, there was a span of 12 bases. CDR1 is SGHTA, CDR2 FQGNSA, per germline. The CDR3 here is CASSLGGGMDYGYTF. CDR3 in DNA: TGTGCCAGCAGCTTAGGGGGGGGTATGGACTATGGCTACACCTTC. Full variable domain (outside the CDR3, taken from reference TRBV7-2 and TRBJ1-2): GAGVSQSPSNKVTEKGKDVELRCDPISGHTALYWYRQSLGQGLEFLIYFQGNSAPDKSGLPSDRFSAERTGGSVSTLTIQRTQQEDSAVYLCASSLGGGMDYGYTFGSGTRLTVV.

This chain uses TRBV7-9 with TRBJ2-7; D gene ambiguous. Trimming cost V 8 bases and J 4 bases, with 9 bases left between them. This CDR3 spans 11 amino acids. Germline values: CDR1 SEHNR, CDR2 FQNEAQ (reference sequence). CDR3 in amino acids: CASLGQYEQYF. CDR3 coding DNA: TGTGCCAGCTTAGGGCAGTACGAGCAGTACTTC.

The rearrangement links TRBV11-2 to TRBJ2-3; 8 nucleotides agree with TRBD2. The germline gives CDR1 SGHAT, CDR2 FQNNGV. The CDR3 length is 17 residues. V shed 1 base and J 0 bases; nucleotides not matched to a gene: 6. For the CDR3, the DNA is TGTGCCAGCAGCTTAGCGACGGGGGGGGCTAGCACAGATACGCAGTATTTT. Translating gives CASSLATGGASTDTQYF.

V is TRBV2 and J is TRBJ1-1; D is undetermined. This CDR3 contains 14 residues. V lost 6 bases and J lost 1, with 12 bases in between. Germline CDR1 SNHLY, CDR2 FYNNEI. CDR3 bases: TGTGCCAGCAGGCCCGGTAGGGAGAACACTGAAGCTTTCTTT. Encoded protein: CASRPGRENTEAFF.

The chain employs TRBV6-6 and TRBJ1-2; no clear D gene. V was pared by 5 bases and J by 4 bases, with 17 bases between. Germline V gene sequence: CDR1 MNHNY, CDR2 SVGAGI (reference sequence). This CDR3 is built from 15 residues. CDR3 bases: TGTGCCAGCAGTCCTACTGGAATGTTGCCCTATGGCTACACCTTC. It codes for CASSPTGMLPYGYTF.

The rearrangement joins TRBV6-2 or TRBV6-3 to TRBJ2-7; the D is unclear. The CDR3 is 14 residues long. V lost 0 bases to trimming and J lost 3 bases, with 9 bases between them. Germline V lookup: CDR1 MNHEY, CDR2 SVGEGT. CDR3: CASSYSIGSYEQYF. Here the CDR3 DNA reads TGTGCCAGCAGTTACTCGATAGGCAGCTACGAGCAGTACTTC.

V usage is TRBV19 and J usage is TRBJ1-5; TRBD1 aligns across 9 bases. CDR1 LNHDA and CDR2 SQIVND come from the germline V gene (reference sequence). Unmatched junction bases numbered 13, after V lost 8 bases and J lost 2 bases. The CDR3 spans 17 residues. The CDR3 reads CASAPWAGQGRNQPQHF. The CDR3 nucleotides are TGTGCCAGTGCCCCTTGGGCGGGACAGGGACGCAATCAGCCCCAGCATTTT.

The rearrangement joins TRBV28 to TRBJ1-4, with 8 bases matching TRBD1. This CDR3 has 18 residues. Germline trimming cut 5 bases from V and 8 bases from J; bases unmatched to any gene: 19. Germline V gene sequence: CDR1 MDHEN, CDR2 SYDVKM. The CDR3 coding sequence is TGTGCCAGCAGTATCCTTGCTCCCGTGGACAGGGATGGCGAAAAACTGTTTTTT. Its protein product is CASSILAPVDRDGEKLFF.

The rearrangement joins TRBV11-2 to TRBJ1-5; 7 bases are a match to TRBD1. The CDR3 spans 14 residues. Germline CDR1 reads SGHAT; CDR2 reads FQNNGV. Trimming took 6 bases from V and 7 from J; bases not matched to a gene: 9. CDR3 loop: CASSPTGLGQPQHF. Here the CDR3 DNA reads TGTGCCAGCAGTCCGACAGGGCTGGGGCAGCCCCAGCATTTT.

In this sample, this clone turned up once. This chain links TRBV2 with TRBJ2-3, with D unresolved. This CDR3 spans 15 amino acids. CDR1 and CDR2 from the germline V gene are SNHLY and FYNNEI. Trimming pared 10 bases from V and 0 bases from J, leaving 17 bases between. DNA for the CDR3: TGTGCCATCCGCCAGGAGCCCCCCAGCACAGATACGCAGTATTTT. This encodes CAIRQEPPSTDTQYF.

J is TRBJ1-5 and V is TRBV19, with TRBD1 identical over 10 bases. This CDR3 has 15 residues. V lost 3 bases, J lost 2 bases, and 1 base stayed unmatched. Germline-derived CDR1 and CDR2 are LNHDA and SQIVND (reference sequence). CDR3 protein: CASSIGQGGNQPQHF. The DNA for the CDR3 is TGTGCCAGTAGTATTGGACAGGGGGGCAATCAGCCCCAGCATTTT.

The chain uses TRBV9 and TRBJ1-4; D is uncertain. The V gene lost 0 bases and the J gene lost 8 bases, with 17 bases spanning the gap. The CDR3 runs 16 residues. Per the germline V gene, CDR1 is SGDLS and CDR2 is YYNGEE. The CDR3 DNA sequence: TGTGCCAGCAGCGTAGCTGTTTGGGGTGAGGACGAAAAACTGTTTTTT. Translation gives CASSVAVWGEDEKLFF.

This chain connects TRBV10-2 to TRBJ2-7; maybe TRBD2 (6 bases). The CDR3 is made up of 17 amino acids. Trimming took off 0 bases at V and 4 bases at J, with 19 bases between the two ends. Looked up from germline, CDR1 is WSHSY and CDR2 is SAAADI. The CDR3 loop is CASSESAGTGGWYEQYF. In nucleotides, the CDR3 is TGCGCCAGCAGTGAGTCGGCGGGAACAGGCGGTTGGTACGAGCAGTACTTC.

The chain couples TRBV28 to TRBJ1-1; a possible D gene is TRBD1 (5 bases). Trimming took 7 bases from V and 0 from J, leaving 12 bases between them. The CDR3 spans 14 residues. CDR1 is MDHEN and CDR2 is SYDVKM in the germline V gene. CDR3 bases: TGTGCCAGCAAATCTGGGGCCTTGAACACTGAAGCTTTCTTT. Protein product: CASKSGALNTEAFF.

CDR3 sequence: CASSPPLGSGELFF. Here the CDR3 DNA reads TGTGCCAGCTCACCACCGTTAGGGTCCGGGGAGCTGTTTTTT. The chain joins TRBV18 to TRBJ2-2; D not certain. There are 14 residues in the CDR3. The V end lost 0 bases, the J end lost 6 bases, and 8 bases lay between the germline ends. Germline values: CDR1 KGHSH, CDR2 LQKENI.